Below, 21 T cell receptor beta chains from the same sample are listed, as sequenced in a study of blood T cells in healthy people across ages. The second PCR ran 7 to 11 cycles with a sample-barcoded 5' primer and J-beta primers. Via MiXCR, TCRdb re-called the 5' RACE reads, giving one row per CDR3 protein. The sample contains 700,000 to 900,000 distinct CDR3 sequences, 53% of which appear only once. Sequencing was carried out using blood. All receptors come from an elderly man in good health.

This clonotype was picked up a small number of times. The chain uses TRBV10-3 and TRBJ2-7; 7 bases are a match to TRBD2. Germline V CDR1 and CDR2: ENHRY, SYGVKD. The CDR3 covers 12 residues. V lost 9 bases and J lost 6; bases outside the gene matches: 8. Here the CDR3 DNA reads TGTGCCATTCGGGACTATGACAGCGAGCAGTACTTC. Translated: CAIRDYDSEQYF.

This CDR3 reads CASSFPTGGNTEAFF. The CDR3, as DNA: TGTGCCAGCAGCTTTCCGACAGGGGGGAACACTGAAGCTTTCTTT. The J gene is TRBJ1-1, the V gene TRBV5-4, with 9 positions matching TRBD1. The length of the CDR3 is 15 residues. After removal of 2 bases from V and 1 base from J, the junction contained 3 bases not matched to a gene. CDR1 and CDR2 (germline): SGHNT, YYREEE (reference sequence).

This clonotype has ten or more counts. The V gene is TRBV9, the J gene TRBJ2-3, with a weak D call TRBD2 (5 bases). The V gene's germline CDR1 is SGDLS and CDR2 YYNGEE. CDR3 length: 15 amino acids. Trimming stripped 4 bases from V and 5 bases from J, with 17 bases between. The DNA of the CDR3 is TGTGCCAGCAGCCCCCTTTTCCCTGGAGGAGATACGCAGTATTTT. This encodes CASSPLFPGGDTQYF.

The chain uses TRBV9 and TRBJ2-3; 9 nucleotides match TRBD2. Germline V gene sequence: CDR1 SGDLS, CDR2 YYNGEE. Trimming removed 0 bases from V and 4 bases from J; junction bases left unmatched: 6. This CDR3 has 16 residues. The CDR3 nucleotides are TGTGCCAGCAGCGTAGAGCGGGAGGTGTGGGCAGATACGCAGTATTTT. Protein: CASSVEREVWADTQYF.

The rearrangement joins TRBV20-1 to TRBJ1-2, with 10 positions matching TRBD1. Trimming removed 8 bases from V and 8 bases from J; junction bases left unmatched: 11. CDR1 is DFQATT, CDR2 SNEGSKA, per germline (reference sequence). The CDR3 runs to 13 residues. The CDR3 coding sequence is TGCAGTTCGGCCGGGACAGGGGTTGGAGGCTACACCTTC. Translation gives CSSAGTGVGGYTF.

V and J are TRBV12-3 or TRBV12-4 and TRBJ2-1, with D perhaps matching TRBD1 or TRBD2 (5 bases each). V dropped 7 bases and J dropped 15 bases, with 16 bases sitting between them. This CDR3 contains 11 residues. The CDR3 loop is CASTSGDRGFF. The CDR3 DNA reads TGTGCCAGCACCTCCGGGGACCGGGGGTTCTTC.

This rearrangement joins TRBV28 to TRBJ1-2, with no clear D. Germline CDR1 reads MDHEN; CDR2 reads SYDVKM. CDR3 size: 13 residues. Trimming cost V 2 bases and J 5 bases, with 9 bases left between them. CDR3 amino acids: CASSLPQEYGYTF. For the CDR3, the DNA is TGTGCCAGCAGTTTACCCCAAGAATATGGCTACACCTTC.

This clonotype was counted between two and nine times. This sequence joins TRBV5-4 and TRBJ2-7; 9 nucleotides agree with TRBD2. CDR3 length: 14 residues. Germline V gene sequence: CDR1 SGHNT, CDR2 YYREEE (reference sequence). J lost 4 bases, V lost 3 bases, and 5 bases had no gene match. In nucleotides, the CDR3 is TGTGCCAGCAGCTCTCGCGGGAGGGCGTACGAGCAGTACTTC. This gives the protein CASSSRGRAYEQYF.

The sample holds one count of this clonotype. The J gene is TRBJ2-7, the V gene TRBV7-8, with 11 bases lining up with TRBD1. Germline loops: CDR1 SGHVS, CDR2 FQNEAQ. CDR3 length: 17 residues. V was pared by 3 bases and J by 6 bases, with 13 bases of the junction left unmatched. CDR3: CASSFRTGGLGTSEQYF. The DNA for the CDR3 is TGTGCCAGCAGCTTTAGGACAGGGGGCTTGGGGACTAGCGAGCAGTACTTC.

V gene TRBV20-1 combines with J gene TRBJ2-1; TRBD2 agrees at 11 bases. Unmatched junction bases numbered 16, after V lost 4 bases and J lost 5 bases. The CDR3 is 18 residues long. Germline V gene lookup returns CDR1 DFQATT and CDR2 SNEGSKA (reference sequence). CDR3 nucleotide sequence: TGCAGTGCTACGTTCCTTGCCCCCGGGACTAGCGGAAACAATGAGCAGTTCTTC. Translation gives CSATFLAPGTSGNNEQFF.

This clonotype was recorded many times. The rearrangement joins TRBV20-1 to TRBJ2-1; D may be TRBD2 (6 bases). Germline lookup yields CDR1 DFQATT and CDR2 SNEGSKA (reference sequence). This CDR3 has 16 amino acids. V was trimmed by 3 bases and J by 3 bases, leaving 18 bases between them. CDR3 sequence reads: CSASGRVGGLYNEQFF. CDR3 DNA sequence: TGCAGTGCTAGTGGAAGGGTGGGAGGACTCTACAATGAGCAGTTCTTC.

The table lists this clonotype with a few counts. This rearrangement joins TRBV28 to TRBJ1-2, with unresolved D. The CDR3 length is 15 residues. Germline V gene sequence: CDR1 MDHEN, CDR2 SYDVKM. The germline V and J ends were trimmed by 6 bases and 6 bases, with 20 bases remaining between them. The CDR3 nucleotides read TGTGCCAGCAGATACGCCGCGATCGTAGTCGATGGCTACACCTTC. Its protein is CASRYAAIVVDGYTF.

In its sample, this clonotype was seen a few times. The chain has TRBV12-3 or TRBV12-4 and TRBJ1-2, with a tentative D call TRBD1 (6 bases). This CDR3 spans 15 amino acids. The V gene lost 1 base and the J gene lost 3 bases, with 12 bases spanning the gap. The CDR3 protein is CASSLGAGVDYGYTF. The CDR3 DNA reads TGTGCCAGCAGTTTAGGGGCAGGGGTCGACTATGGCTACACCTTC.

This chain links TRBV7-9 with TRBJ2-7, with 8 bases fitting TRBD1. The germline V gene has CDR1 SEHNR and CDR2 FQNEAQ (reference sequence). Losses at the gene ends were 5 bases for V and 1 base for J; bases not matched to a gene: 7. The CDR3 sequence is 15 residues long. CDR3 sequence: CASSPKTGDSYEQYF. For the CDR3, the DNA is TGTGCCAGCAGCCCTAAGACAGGGGATTCCTACGAGCAGTACTTC. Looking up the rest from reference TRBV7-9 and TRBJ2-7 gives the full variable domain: DTGVSQNPRHKITKRGQNVTFRCDPISEHNRLYWYRQTLGQGPEFLTYFQNEAQLEKSRLLSDRFSAERPKGSFSTLEIQRTEQGDSAMYLCASSPKTGDSYEQYFGPGTRLTVT.

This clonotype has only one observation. This CDR3 reads CAISEGWETQFF. DNA for the CDR3: TGTGCCATCAGTGAAGGTTGGGAGACCCAGTTCTTC. V gene TRBV10-3 combines with J gene TRBJ2-1, with D possibly being TRBD2 (5 bases). From germline, CDR1 is ENHRY and CDR2 SYGVKD. V was shortened by 3 bases and J by 13 bases, with 13 bases between the two germline ends. CDR3 length: 12 amino acids.

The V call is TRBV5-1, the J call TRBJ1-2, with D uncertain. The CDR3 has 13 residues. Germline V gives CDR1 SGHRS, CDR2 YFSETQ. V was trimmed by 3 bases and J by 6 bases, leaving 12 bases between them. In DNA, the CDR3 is TGCGCCAGCAGCTCGTCAGATGAAGATGGCTACACCTTC. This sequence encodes CASSSSDEDGYTF.

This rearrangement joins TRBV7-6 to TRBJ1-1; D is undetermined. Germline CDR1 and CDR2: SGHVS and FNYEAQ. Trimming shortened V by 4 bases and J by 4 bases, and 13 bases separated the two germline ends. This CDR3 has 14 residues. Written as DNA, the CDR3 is TGTGCCAGCAGCTCGCAGACCACGGCCACTGAAGCTTTCTTT. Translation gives CASSSQTTATEAFF.

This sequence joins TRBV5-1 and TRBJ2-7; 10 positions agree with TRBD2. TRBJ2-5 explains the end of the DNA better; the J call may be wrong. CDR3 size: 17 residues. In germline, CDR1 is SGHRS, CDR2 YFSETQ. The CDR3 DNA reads TGCGCCAGCAGCTTGGGACTAGCGGGCCCAAGACAAGAGACCCAGTACTTC. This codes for CASSLGLAGPRQETQYF.

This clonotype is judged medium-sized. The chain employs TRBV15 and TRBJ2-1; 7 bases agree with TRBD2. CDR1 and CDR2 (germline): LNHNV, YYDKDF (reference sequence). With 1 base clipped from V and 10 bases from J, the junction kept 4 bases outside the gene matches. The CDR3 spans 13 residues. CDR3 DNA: TGTGCCACCAGCAGAGTGGCGGGAGAAGAGCAGTTCTTC. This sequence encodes CATSRVAGEEQFF.

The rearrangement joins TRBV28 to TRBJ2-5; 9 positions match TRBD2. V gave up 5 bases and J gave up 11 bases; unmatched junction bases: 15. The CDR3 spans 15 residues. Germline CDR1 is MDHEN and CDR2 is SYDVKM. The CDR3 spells CASSLGGQLAGRQYF. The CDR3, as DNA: TGTGCCAGCAGTCTCGGGGGGCAGCTAGCGGGAAGGCAGTACTTC.

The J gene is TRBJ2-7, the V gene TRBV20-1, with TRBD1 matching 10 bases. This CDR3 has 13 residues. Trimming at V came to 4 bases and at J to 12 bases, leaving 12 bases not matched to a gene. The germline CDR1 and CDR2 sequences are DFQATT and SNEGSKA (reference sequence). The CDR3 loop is CSATRQGAETRYF. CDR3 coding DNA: TGCAGTGCTACTCGACAGGGGGCAGAGACCCGGTACTTC.